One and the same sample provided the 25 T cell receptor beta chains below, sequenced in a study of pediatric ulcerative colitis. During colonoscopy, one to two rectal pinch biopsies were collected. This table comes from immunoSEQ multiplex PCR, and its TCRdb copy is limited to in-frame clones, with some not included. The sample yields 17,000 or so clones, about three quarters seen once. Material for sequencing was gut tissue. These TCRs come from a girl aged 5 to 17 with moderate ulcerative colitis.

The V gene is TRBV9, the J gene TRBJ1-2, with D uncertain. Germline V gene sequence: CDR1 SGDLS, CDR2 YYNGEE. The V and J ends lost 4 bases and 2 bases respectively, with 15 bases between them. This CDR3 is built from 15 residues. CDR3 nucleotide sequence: TGTGCCAGCAGCCCACGCGTGGGCGGGAACTATGGCTACACCTTC. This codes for CASSPRVGGNYGYTF.

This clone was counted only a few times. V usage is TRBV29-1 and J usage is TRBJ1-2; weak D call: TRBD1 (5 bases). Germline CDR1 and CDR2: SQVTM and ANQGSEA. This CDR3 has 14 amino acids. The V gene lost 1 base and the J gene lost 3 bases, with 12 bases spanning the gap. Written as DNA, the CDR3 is TGCAGCGTTGAAGGAAGGGGCATTCACTATGGCTACACCTTC. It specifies CSVEGRGIHYGYTF.

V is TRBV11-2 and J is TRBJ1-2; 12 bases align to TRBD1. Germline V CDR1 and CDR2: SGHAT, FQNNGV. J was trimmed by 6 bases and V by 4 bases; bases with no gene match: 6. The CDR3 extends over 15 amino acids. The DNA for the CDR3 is TGTGCCAGCAGCTCTGGGACAGGGGGCCGAAATGGCTACACCTTC. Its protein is CASSSGTGGRNGYTF.

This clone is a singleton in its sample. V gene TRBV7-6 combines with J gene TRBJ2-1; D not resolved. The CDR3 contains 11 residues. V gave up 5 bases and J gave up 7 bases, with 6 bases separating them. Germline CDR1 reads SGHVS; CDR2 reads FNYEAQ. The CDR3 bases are TGTGCCAGCAGCACGAGAAATGAGCAGTTCTTC. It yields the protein CASSTRNEQFF.

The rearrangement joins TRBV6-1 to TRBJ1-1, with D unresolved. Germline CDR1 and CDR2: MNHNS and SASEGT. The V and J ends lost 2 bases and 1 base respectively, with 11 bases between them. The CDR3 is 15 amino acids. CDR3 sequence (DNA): TGTGCCAGCAGTGAACCCCCCCCAGGGAACACTGAAGCTTTCTTT. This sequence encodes CASSEPPPGNTEAFF.

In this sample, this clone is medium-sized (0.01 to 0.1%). The CDR3 DNA reads TGTGCCAGCCGATTAAACAATGAGCAGTTCTTC. Protein sequence: CASRLNNEQFF. This chain links TRBV19 with TRBJ2-1; D is ambiguous. Germline V lookup: CDR1 LNHDA, CDR2 SQIVND (reference sequence). V was trimmed by 9 bases and J by 5 bases, leaving 8 bases between them. The CDR3 spans 11 residues.

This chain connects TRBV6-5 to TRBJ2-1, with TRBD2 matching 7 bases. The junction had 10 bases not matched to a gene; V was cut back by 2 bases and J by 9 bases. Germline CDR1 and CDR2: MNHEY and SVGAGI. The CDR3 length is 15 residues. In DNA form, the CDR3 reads TGTGCCAGCAGTTACGGGGCGGGAGTGGTCGGTGAGCAGTTCTTC. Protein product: CASSYGAGVVGEQFF.

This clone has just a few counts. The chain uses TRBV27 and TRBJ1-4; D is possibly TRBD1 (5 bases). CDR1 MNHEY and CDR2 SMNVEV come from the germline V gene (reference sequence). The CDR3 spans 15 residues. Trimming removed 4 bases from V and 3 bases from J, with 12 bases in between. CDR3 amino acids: CASSYNRRSNEKLFF. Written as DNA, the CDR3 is TGTGCCAGCAGTTACAACAGGAGGTCTAATGAAAAACTGTTTTTT.

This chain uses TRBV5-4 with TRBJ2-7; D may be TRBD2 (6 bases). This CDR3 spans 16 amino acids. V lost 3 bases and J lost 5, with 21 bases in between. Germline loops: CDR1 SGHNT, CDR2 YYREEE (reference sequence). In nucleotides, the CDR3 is TGTGCCAGCAGCTCCCCTCAGACTAGTGGCGGCGACGAGCAGTACTTC. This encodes CASSSPQTSGGDEQYF.

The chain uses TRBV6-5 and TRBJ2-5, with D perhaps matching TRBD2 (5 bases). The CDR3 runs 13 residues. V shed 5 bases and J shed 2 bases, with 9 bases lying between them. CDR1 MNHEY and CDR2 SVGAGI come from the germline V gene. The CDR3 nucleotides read TGTGCCAGCAGTAGAGGGCGGCAAGAGACCCAGTACTTC. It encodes CASSRGRQETQYF.

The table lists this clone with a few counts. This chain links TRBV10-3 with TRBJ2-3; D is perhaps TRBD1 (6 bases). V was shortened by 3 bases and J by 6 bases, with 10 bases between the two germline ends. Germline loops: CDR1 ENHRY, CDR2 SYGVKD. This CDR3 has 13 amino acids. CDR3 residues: CAISDSRGDTQYF. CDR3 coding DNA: TGTGCCATCAGTGACTCTAGGGGGGATACGCAGTATTTT.

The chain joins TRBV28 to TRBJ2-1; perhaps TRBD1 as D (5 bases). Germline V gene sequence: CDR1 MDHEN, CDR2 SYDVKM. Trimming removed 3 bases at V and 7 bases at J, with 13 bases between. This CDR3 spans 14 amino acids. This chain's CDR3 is CASSFGRVGNEQFF. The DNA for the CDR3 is TGTGCCAGCAGTTTCGGCAGGGTAGGGAATGAGCAGTTCTTC.

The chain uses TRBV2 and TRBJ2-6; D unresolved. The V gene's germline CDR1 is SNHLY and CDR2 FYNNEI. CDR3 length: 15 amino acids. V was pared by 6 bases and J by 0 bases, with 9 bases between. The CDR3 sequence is CASRSILSGANVLTF. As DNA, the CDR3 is TGTGCCAGCAGGTCTATCCTCTCTGGGGCCAACGTCCTGACTTTC.

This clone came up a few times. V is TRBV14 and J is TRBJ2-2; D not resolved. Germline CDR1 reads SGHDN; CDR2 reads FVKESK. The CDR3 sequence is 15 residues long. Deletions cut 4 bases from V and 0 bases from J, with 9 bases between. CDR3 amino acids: CASSRQYANTGELFF. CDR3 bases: TGTGCCAGCAGCCGTCAGTACGCGAACACCGGGGAGCTGTTTTTT.

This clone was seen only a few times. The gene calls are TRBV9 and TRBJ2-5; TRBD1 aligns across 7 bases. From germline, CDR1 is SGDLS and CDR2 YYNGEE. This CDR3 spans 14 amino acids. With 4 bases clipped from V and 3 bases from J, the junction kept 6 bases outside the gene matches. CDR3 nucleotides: TGTGCCAGCAGCCCTAGGGGGCAGGAAGAGACCCAGTACTTC. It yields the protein CASSPRGQEETQYF.

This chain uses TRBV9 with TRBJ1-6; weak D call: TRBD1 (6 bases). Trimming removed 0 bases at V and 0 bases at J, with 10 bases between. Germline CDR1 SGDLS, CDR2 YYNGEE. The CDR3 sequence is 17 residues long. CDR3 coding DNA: TGTGCCAGCAGCGTAGGGGGGGCAAGCTCCTATAATTCACCCCTCCACTTT. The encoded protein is CASSVGGASSYNSPLHF.

This CDR3 reads CASSPTWVGGSYEQYF. As DNA, the CDR3 is TGTGCCAGCTCACCGACTTGGGTGGGGGGTTCCTACGAGCAGTACTTC. J is TRBJ2-7 and V is TRBV18, with a possible D match to TRBD2 (6 bases). The CDR3 has 16 residues. The germline V gene has CDR1 KGHSH and CDR2 LQKENI. Trimming shortened V by 3 bases and J by 1 base, and 16 bases separated the two germline ends.

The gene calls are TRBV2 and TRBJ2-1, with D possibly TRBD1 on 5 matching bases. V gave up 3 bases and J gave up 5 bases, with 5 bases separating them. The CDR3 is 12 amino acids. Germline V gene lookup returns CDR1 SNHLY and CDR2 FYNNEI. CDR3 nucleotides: TGTGCCAGCAGTGACAGGGACAATGAGCAGTTCTTC. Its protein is CASSDRDNEQFF.

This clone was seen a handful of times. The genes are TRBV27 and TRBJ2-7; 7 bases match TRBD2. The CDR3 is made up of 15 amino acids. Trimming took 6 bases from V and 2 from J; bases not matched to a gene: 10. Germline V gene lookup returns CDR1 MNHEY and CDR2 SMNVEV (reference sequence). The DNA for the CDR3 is TGTGCCAGCAGGGGGAGCGGGGTTACAACCTACGAGCAGTACTTC. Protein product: CASRGSGVTTYEQYF.

Here the CDR3 DNA reads TGTGCCAGCAGCTTTTCTAATTCACCCCTCCACTTT. Translating it yields CASSFSNSPLHF. The rearrangement links TRBV27 to TRBJ1-6; D is undetermined. CDR3 length equals 12 residues. Germline CDR1 is MNHEY and CDR2 is SMNVEV (reference sequence). Trimming took off 6 bases at V and 6 bases at J, with 6 bases between the two ends.

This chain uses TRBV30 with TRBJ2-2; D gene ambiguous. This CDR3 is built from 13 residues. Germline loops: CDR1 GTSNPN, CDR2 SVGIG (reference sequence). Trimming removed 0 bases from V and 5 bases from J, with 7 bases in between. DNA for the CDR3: TGTGCCTGGAGTGTTTCGGTAACCGGGGAGCTGTTTTTT. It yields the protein CAWSVSVTGELFF.

This chain's CDR3 is CASRSSGSSYEQYF. The CDR3 region has the DNA TGTGCCAGCAGGTCTAGCGGTAGCTCCTACGAGCAGTACTTC. The V call is TRBV28, the J call TRBJ2-7; 7 positions match TRBD2. The ends lost 6 bases at V and 0 bases at J; junction bases unmatched: 5. Germline loops: CDR1 MDHEN, CDR2 SYDVKM. CDR3 size: 14 residues.

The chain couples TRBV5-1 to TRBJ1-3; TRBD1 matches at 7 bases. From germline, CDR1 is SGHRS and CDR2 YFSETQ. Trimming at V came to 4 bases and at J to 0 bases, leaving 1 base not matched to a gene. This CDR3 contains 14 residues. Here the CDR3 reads CASSRDSSGNTIYF. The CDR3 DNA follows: TGCGCCAGCAGCCGGGACAGCTCTGGAAACACCATATATTTT.

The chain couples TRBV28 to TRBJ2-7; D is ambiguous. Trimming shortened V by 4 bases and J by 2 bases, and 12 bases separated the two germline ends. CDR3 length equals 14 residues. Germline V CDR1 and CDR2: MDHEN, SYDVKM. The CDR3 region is CASSSPGVTYEQYF. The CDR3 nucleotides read TGTGCCAGCAGTTCCCCGGGTGTTACCTACGAGCAGTACTTC.

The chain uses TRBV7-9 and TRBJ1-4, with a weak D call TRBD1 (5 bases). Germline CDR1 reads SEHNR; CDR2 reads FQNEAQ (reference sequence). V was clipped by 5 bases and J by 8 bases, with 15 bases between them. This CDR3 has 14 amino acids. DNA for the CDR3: TGTGCCAGCAGCCCTACAAGGGGAGAAGAAAAACTGTTTTTT. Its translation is CASSPTRGEEKLFF.